This T cell receptor beta chain was sequenced in a study of Graves' ophthalmopathy and Graves' hyperthyroidism. Findings and limits, study-wide: Ophthalmopathy and stable hyperthyroidism were discriminated by a 13-signature model, with roughly 90% sensitivity and approximately 77% specificity.

Regarding this clonotype: What it recognizes is unknown.

For repertoire sequencing, the TCR beta CDR3 regions were amplified from RNA transcripts. RT-PCR was first run with HTBI primers, then multiplex PCR in a second round. TCRdb re-called the multiplex PCR reads with MiXCR, one entry per CDR3 protein. The data contain approximately 700,000 distinct CDR3 sequences, about 40% of them seen just once; the ten biggest clones take up over 2.5%. V trimming: 1 base; J trimming: 4 bases; junction bases outside the gene matches: 7. Looked up from germline, CDR1 is SGHVS and CDR2 is FQNEAQ. This CDR3 is 15 amino acids long. This receptor was identified in an adult man with Graves' ophthalmopathy. Sequenced input: peripheral blood. This rearrangement joins TRBV7-8 to TRBJ2-7; 7 bases are a match to TRBD1. This CDR3 is CASSLVGDRTYEQYF. In DNA, the CDR3 is TGTGCCAGCAGCTTAGTCGGGGACAGAACTTACGAGCAGTACTTC.